This TCR beta chain was captured in a study of T cell responses to AZD1222 COVID-19 vaccine. Whole-study findings and limits: Clonal diversity was possibly underestimated; the donors were predominantly white British and more often female. Baseline antibody screening turned up just six seropositive AZD1222 recipients.

A word on this clone: The antigen remains undetermined.

Measured with immunoSEQ multiplex PCR; TCRdb has only the in-frame clones, and not every one. This table holds roughly 93,000 clones, under 90% found once. The CDR3 runs to 16 residues. The ends were cut back, 4 bases at V and 7 bases at J, with 20 bases in the middle. The germline gives CDR1 SEHNR, CDR2 FQNEAQ (reference sequence). The TCR sequence derives from an adult in good health. The sequencing here drew on peripheral blood, taken on day 0 of MenACWY control vaccination. The chain combines TRBV7-9 with TRBJ2-1; D is perhaps TRBD1 (7 bases). As DNA, the CDR3 is TGTGCCAGCAGCTCTCCTAGCGCTCCCAGGGGGAATGAGCAGTTCTTC. This encodes CASSSPSAPRGNEQFF.